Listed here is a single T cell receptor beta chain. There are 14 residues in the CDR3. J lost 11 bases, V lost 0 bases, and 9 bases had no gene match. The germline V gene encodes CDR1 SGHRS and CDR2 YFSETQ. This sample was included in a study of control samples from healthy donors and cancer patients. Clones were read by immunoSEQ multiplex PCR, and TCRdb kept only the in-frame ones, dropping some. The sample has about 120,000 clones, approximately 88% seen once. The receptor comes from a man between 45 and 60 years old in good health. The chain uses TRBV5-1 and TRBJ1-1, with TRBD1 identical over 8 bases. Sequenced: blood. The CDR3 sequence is CASSLGQGAAYAFF. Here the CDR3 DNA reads TGCGCCAGCAGCTTGGGCCAGGGGGCGGCGTATGCTTTCTTT.